This T cell receptor beta chain derives from a study of blood T cell repertoires in COVID-19. Study overall: Samples representing acute and convalescent COVID-19 were sourced from the United States, Italy and Spain. The cDNA or gDNA used as material had been derived from T cells, B-cell-depleted T cells, or PBMCs.

Seattle participants joined during active infection and were tracked over time. Authors' analysis steps: Amplifying reference gene primers gave estimates of nucleated cell counts. Data came from immunoSEQ multiplex PCR; TCRdb stores just in-frame clones and leaves some out. That table gives V, J and clone size, and the DNA gave D and trimming. There are some 200,000 clones in the sample; around nine tenths occur only once, and about an eighth lies in the top ten. This CDR3 is built from 14 residues. V was clipped by 1 base and J by 7 bases, with 13 bases between them. Germline V gives CDR1 SGHTA, CDR2 FQGTGA.

This rearrangement joins TRBV7-3 to TRBJ2-5; possibly TRBD1 for D (5 bases). The clonotype comes from a woman in her seventies with COVID-19, enrolled during active disease. Sequences were obtained from peripheral blood. The CDR3 coding sequence is TGTGCCAGCAGCTTAATTGGGGCCGTCGGGACCCAGTACTTC. Translated, it gives CASSLIGAVGTQYF.